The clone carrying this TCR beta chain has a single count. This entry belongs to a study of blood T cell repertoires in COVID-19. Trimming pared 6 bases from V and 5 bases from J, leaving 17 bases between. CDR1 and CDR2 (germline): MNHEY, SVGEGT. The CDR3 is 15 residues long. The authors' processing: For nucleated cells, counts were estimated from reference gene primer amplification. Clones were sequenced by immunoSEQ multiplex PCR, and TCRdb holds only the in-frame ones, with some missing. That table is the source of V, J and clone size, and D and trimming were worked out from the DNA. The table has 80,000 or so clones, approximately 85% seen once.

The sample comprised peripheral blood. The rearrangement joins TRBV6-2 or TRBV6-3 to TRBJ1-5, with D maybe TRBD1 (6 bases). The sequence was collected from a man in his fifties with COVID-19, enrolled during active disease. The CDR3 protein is CASSRGQGTDQPQHF. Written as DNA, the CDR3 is TGTGCCAGCAGCAGGGGACAAGGGACCGATCAGCCCCAGCATTTT.